This T cell receptor (beta chain) was observed in a study of a mutant IDH1 vaccine in newly diagnosed glioma. Study-wide background: There were approximately 60% males and around 38% females among treated patients, whose mean age was approximately 38 years. Study-wide results and limits: Among all patients, vaccine-induced immune responses occurred in around 93%. Among top peripheral T cell clonotypes, changes seemed unrelated to pseudoprogression.

The assay was immunoSEQ multiplex PCR, and TCRdb's table has in-frame clones only and misses some. The table records approximately 36,000 clones, approximately 78% of them present only once. About this clone itself: Its antigen is not identified.

The germline CDR1 and CDR2 sequences are MNHEY and SVGAGI. CDR3 size: 12 residues. Trimming shortened V by 6 bases and J by 3 bases, and 9 bases separated the two germline ends. Sample time point: baseline, week 1 (first vaccination visit). As to treatment: pre-vaccination baseline after standard-of-care therapy. The TCR originated in a man between 40 and 49 years old with glioma. Some clones in this sample may be carry-over from other donors' samples. The chain joins TRBV6-5 to TRBJ2-7; the D is unclear. Material: PBMCs, obtained from a glioma patient treated with radiotherapy, temozolomide or both. CDR3 in amino acids: CASRSYLYEQYF. CDR3 DNA sequence: TGTGCCAGCAGGTCATACCTCTACGAGCAGTACTTC.